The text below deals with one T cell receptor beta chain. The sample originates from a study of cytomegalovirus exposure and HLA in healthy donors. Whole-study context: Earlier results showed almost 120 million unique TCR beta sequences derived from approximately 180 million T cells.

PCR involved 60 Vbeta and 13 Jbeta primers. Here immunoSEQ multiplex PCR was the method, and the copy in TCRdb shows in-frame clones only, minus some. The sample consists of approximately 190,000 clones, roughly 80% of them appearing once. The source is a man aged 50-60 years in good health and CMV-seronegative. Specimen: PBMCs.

The CDR3 DNA follows: TGTGCCAGAAGCTTTACTTCGGATACGCAGTATTTT. Its translation is CARSFTSDTQYF. The V and J genes are TRBV5-3 and TRBJ2-3; unclear D gene. TRBV5-3 belongs to the ORF category, with a function that is uncertain. The CDR3 runs to 12 residues. V gave up 2 bases and J gave up 6 bases, with 7 bases separating them.